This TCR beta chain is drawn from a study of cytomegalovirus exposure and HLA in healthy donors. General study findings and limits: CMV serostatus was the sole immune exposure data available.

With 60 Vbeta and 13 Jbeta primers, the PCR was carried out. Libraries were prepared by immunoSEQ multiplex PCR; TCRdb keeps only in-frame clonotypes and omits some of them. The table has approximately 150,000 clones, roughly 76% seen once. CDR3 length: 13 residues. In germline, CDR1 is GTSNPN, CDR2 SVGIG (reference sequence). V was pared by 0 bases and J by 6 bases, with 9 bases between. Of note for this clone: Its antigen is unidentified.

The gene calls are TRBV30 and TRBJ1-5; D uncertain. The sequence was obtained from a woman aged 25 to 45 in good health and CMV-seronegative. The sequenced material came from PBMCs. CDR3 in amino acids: CAWSVDPSQPQHF. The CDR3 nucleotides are TGTGCCTGGAGTGTCGACCCTAGTCAGCCCCAGCATTTT.